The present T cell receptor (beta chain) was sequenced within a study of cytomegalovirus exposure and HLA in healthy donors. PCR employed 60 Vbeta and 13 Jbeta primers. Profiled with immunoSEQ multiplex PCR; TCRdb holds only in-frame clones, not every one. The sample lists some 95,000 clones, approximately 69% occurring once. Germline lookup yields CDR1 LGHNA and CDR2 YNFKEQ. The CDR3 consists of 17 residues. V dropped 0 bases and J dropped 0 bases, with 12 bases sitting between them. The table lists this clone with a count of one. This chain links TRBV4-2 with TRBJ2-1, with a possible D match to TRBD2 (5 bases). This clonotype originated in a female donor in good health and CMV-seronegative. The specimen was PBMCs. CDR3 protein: CASSQDTGSSSYNEQFF. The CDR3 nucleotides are TGTGCCAGCAGCCAAGATACGGGGTCGAGCTCCTACAATGAGCAGTTCTTC.